This TCR beta chain was sequenced during a study of identical twins (dated by TCRdb to 2016 to 2017). About the full investigation: To test whether fetal clonotypes persist, the study used deep sequencing on TCR alpha and beta repertoires from monozygotic twins, unrelated adults of various ages, and cord blood. Replicate twin experiments were performed at different times using different library preparation protocols to rule out contamination.

Receptor libraries were prepared by 5' RACE. The sample was run on an Illumina HiSeq 2000. A universal primer binding site was added through template switching, and the final cDNA carried a unique molecular identifier so that TCR cDNA molecules could be counted accurately. Specific primers in the conserved constant-segment region were used to synthesize first-strand cDNA for TCR alpha and beta chains. To control for contamination, every cDNA library was double barcoded, receiving both a SMART-Mk sample barcode and Illumina barcodes. TruSeq adapter sequences along with Illumina sample barcodes were introduced in two successive PCR steps. The TCR alpha and beta cDNA libraries were sequenced on the Illumina HiSeq platform using custom primers. The study's processing was this. MiGEC processed the raw reads to extract unique molecular identifiers, while MiXCR was used to determine the CDR3 positions. For each individual, recombination models were inferred using an EM algorithm with the repgenHMM and IGoR tools. Shared clonotype analysis was performed with the tcR package in R, normalizing sharing by the product of cloneset sizes. To study raw recombination without the effects of thymic and clonal selection, out-of-frame nonproductive sequences were analyzed. TCRdb itself trimmed the public reads at Q25 with fastp, ran MiXCR and retained productive beta chains. CDR3 protein duplicates are merged, each entry listing the most common genes and DNA. It is TCRdb's table, rather than the study itself, that gives the V and J calls and clone size. A total of about 790,000 distinct CDR3 sequences appear in this sample, 15% to 20% of them only once. Clones ranked in the top ten supply about an eighth of the sample.

All donors were healthy Caucasians. Three pairs of female monozygotic twins, all aged roughly 18 to 30 years, made up the twin cohort. Peripheral blood mononuclear cells were the source from which RNA for the TCR libraries was isolated. This clonotype was detected only a few times. Its antigen is currently not known. Per-base qualities were not stored, and no clone one base away is much larger. General findings and caveats noted by the study authors: Fewer insertions were carried by abundant cord blood beta clonotypes, a similar but weaker trend appeared in young adult naive repertoires, and no such trend appeared in memory repertoires. In beta out-of-frame sequences, excess twin sharing was weaker, because having fewer shared sequences lowered the signal-to-noise ratio. Out-of-frame TCR alpha sequences shared between twins showed an excess of low generation-probability sequences compared with coincidental sharing between unrelated individuals. Invariant T cells such as MAIT and iNKT could partly confound zero-insertion analyses, although diverse VJ usage argued against such confounding for most clonotypes. In monozygotic twins, recombination models systematically underestimated out-of-frame TCR alpha sharing, but the models matched the sharing seen between unrelated individuals. Because the same donors could not be followed over many years, the conclusions relied on cross-sectional statistical analysis.

The junction shows trimming of 4 bases on V and 0 bases on J, plus 13 bases between the germline ends. The CDR3, cysteine through phenylalanine, is 16 amino acids long. Of the read, only the CDR3 DNA is kept; its 48 bases are in frame from base 1. This sample was also put to use in a study of T cells expressing NK-cell markers. In that second paper, the authors write: In sorted CD3+CD56+NKG2C+, CD3+CD56+NKG2C- and CD3+CD56-NKG2C+ T-cell subsets from about 8 donors, TCR beta-chain repertoires were profiled. Among the eight sequenced donors, only one was HCMV-seronegative, while the other seven were HCMV-seropositive. In several experiments an anti-gammadeltaTCR antibody was added to restrict sorting to alphabetaTCR-expressing T cells. For about 6 donors, the dominant CD3+CD56+NKG2C+ clonotypes were among the top 10 CD8+ clonotypes and accounted for about 1.0-7.5% of CD8+ T cells. Those dominant clonotypes were again the most abundant among CD3+CD56-NKG2C+ cells in a handful of donors, at about 28.3-65%. Whether the expanded NKG2C-expressing T cell clones were specific for HCMV antigens was left unclear. All eight donors whose samples were sequenced were randomly selected healthy volunteers, three of them men and five women. HCMV-specific IgG was detected in serum with a commercial ELISA kit to determine HCMV serostatus. Bulk peripheral blood T-cell repertoires were additionally sequenced from unsorted PBMC for over 5 donors. MIGEC handled demultiplexing of the reads and grouping by UMI, while MiTCR was used to assemble and quantify clonotypes. Only TCR cDNA sequences supported by at least two reads were kept to exclude erroneous sequences. The tcR package was used for downstream repertoire analysis, with clonotypes matched between fractions based on CDR3 nucleotide sequence plus V segment. VDJmatch was used to annotate antigen specificity against VDJdb, with one amino acid substitution in CDR3 permitted.

The receptor chain draws on TRBV12-3 or TRBV12-4 and TRBJ2-1; no D gene can be assigned with confidence. The source is a woman younger than 30 in good health. Input material: PBMCs. The DNA sequence is given as TGTGCCAGCAGTTCCTATAGCCAGAGCTCCTACAATGAGCAGTTCTTC. This translates into CASSSYSQSSYNEQFF.